Below are 30 T cell receptor beta chains sequenced from a single sample in a study of response to subunit inactivated influenza vaccine. TCRdb reprocessed the RT-PCR reads with MiXCR, giving one entry per CDR3 protein. The data contain over 150,000 distinct CDR3 sequences, approximately 10% of them singletons. Material: non-naive T cells sorted from PBMCs, obtained about 6 weeks after vaccination. These receptors were collected from a man aged 45-65 years who received an inactivated influenza vaccine.

This clonotype was recorded many times. This chain links TRBV12-3 or TRBV12-4 with TRBJ1-2; TRBD1 agrees at 8 bases. With V trimmed by 5 bases and J by 2 bases, 4 bases remained unmatched. This CDR3 region has 14 residues. CDR3: CASSMTGVNYGYTF. The CDR3 DNA sequence: TGTGCCAGCAGTATGACAGGGGTCAACTATGGCTACACCTTC.

This chain uses TRBV5-6 with TRBJ2-3, with a possible D match to TRBD2 (5 bases). Per germline, CDR1 SGHDT and CDR2 YYEEEE. This CDR3 has 14 amino acids. The ends were cut back, 2 bases at V and 2 bases at J, with 9 bases in the middle. CDR3 loop: CASSLGAATDTQYF. CDR3 nucleotide sequence: TGTGCCAGCAGCTTAGGAGCGGCCACAGATACGCAGTATTTT.

Ten or more counts support this clonotype. The chain is built from TRBV20-1 and TRBJ2-1; 7 positions match TRBD1. This CDR3 is built from 20 residues. The germline CDR1 and CDR2 sequences are DFQATT and SNEGSKA (reference sequence). V lost 1 base to trimming and J lost 0 bases; unmatched junction nucleotides: 18. In nucleotides, the CDR3 is TGCAGTGCTAGAGGATCGGGTGGGACAGTTCCGGGAAGCTCCTACAATGAGCAGTTCTTC. It translates to CSARGSGGTVPGSSYNEQFF.

The chain couples TRBV15 to TRBJ1-5; no clear D. CDR3 length: 14 residues. Trimming stripped 6 bases from V and 2 bases from J, with 11 bases between. In germline, CDR1 is LNHNV, CDR2 YYDKDF (reference sequence). The DNA for the CDR3 is TGTGCCACCAGTTCCTTTTTTGGCAATCAGCCCCAGCATTTT. The encoded protein is CATSSFFGNQPQHF.

The chain employs TRBV5-1 and TRBJ2-7; D could derive from TRBD1 or TRBD2 (5 bases each). Germline V CDR1 and CDR2: SGHRS, YFSETQ. Trimming removed 1 base at V and 1 base at J, with 9 bases between. The CDR3 runs 14 residues. The DNA of the CDR3 is TGCGCCAGCAGCTTGCTGGGGGTTTCCTACGAGCAGTACTTC. This encodes CASSLLGVSYEQYF.

This clonotype was counted only a few times. The chain combines TRBV29-1 with TRBJ2-5, with D possibly TRBD1 on 6 matching bases. V was trimmed by 4 bases and J by 4 bases, leaving 16 bases between them. Per the germline V gene, CDR1 is SQVTM and CDR2 is ANQGSEA. This CDR3 region has 14 residues. This chain's CDR3 is CSVAQGRNGETQYF. CDR3 DNA: TGCAGCGTTGCTCAGGGGCGCAACGGAGAGACCCAGTACTTC.

Ten or more counts support this clonotype. The chain links TRBV4-3 to TRBJ2-3; tentative D call: TRBD1 (6 bases). In germline, CDR1 is LGHNA, CDR2 YSLEER. This CDR3 is 17 amino acids long. The V gene lost 3 bases and the J gene lost 6 bases, with 22 bases spanning the gap. CDR3 nucleotide sequence: TGCGCCAGCAGCCAGAACAAGGACAGATCGGGCCTGGATACGCAGTATTTT. As protein: CASSQNKDRSGLDTQYF.

This clonotype was seen repeatedly, ten times or more. This rearrangement joins TRBV5-1 to TRBJ2-3, with 7 bases aligning to TRBD2. This CDR3 comprises 16 residues. Trimming cost V 0 bases and J 6 bases; bases outside gene matches: 10. Germline-derived CDR1 and CDR2 are SGHRS and YFSETQ. The CDR3 sequence is CASSLEPSGLGDTQYF. CDR3 coding DNA: TGCGCCAGCAGCTTGGAGCCTAGCGGCTTGGGGGATACGCAGTATTTT.

This clonotype was detected ten times or more. The chain joins TRBV10-3 to TRBJ2-1; possibly TRBD1 for D (6 bases). CDR1 ENHRY and CDR2 SYGVKD come from the germline V gene. Trimming cost V 9 bases and J 10 bases, with 19 bases left between them. CDR3 size: 13 residues. CDR3 protein: CAMSGTPDGEQFF. The CDR3 DNA follows: TGTGCCATGTCCGGGACACCCGACGGCGAGCAGTTCTTC.

The chain couples TRBV28 to TRBJ2-7, with D possibly TRBD2 on 5 matching bases. The CDR3 extends over 14 amino acids. V was shortened by 7 bases and J by 1 base, with 14 bases between the two germline ends. Germline lookup yields CDR1 MDHEN and CDR2 SYDVKM. The CDR3 spells CASNERRGSYEQYF. The CDR3 DNA reads as TGTGCCAGCAACGAAAGACGGGGTTCCTACGAGCAGTACTTC.

J is TRBJ2-7 and V is TRBV5-1; 9 bases fit TRBD1. This CDR3 region has 13 residues. CDR1 SGHRS and CDR2 YFSETQ come from the germline V gene. The J segment lost 7 bases and the V segment lost 4 bases, leaving 6 bases of the junction unmatched. The CDR3 DNA follows: TGCGCCAGCAGCCGGGACAGGGCCTTGGAGCAGTACTTC. Its translation: CASSRDRALEQYF.

This clonotype was counted at least ten times. The chain combines TRBV7-8 with TRBJ2-5, with a tentative D call TRBD1 (8 bases). The CDR3 sequence is 18 residues long. Per the germline V gene, CDR1 is SGHVS and CDR2 is FQNEAQ. Between the trimmed V and J ends, which lost 5 bases and 4 bases, there was a span of 26 bases. The CDR3 DNA follows: TGTGCCAGCAGCACGAGGGCCCGGACAGGGAGGGATACAGAGACCCAGTACTTC. This sequence encodes CASSTRARTGRDTETQYF.

This rearrangement joins TRBV15 to TRBJ2-6; tentatively, D is TRBD2 (6 bases). This CDR3 is built from 18 residues. Trimming stripped 1 base from V and 2 bases from J, with 15 bases between. The germline V gene encodes CDR1 LNHNV and CDR2 YYDKDF (reference sequence). CDR3 DNA: TGTGCCACCAGCAGAGGATCGCCAGGACTAACTGGGGCCAACGTCCTGACTTTC. It translates to CATSRGSPGLTGANVLTF. Based on the CDR3 plus reference TRBV15 and TRBJ2-6, the full variable domain is DAMVIQNPRYQVTQFGKPVTLSCSQTLNHNVMYWYQQKSSQAPKLLFHYYDKDFNNEADTPDNFQSRRPNTSFCFLDIRSPGLGDTAMYLCATSRGSPGLTGANVLTFGAGSRLTVL.

With regard to this clonotype: This sequence may be a read error, since a much larger clone differs from it by one base. The chain couples TRBV12-3 or TRBV12-4 to TRBJ2-1; 10 bases are a match to TRBD2. This CDR3 is built from 14 residues. CDR3 region: CAGSLRSGGEIGFF. CDR3 bases: TGTGCCGGCAGTTTAAGAAGCGGGGGGGAGATCGGGTTCTTC.

V gene TRBV28 combines with J gene TRBJ2-3, with unresolved D. Trimming removed 7 bases from V and 1 base from J, with 9 bases in between. Germline lookup yields CDR1 MDHEN and CDR2 SYDVKM. The CDR3 sequence is 13 residues long. The CDR3 loop is CASNPGGTDTQYF. As DNA, the CDR3 is TGTGCCAGCAACCCTGGTGGCACAGATACGCAGTATTTT.

J is TRBJ2-7 and V is TRBV6-5, with 12 bases matching TRBD2. Germline CDR1 and CDR2: MNHEY and SVGAGI. After removal of 2 bases from V and 1 base from J, the junction contained 6 bases not matched to a gene. The CDR3 spans 17 residues. CDR3 in amino acids: CASSYTSGGPPSYEQYF. The CDR3 region has the DNA TGTGCCAGCAGTTACACTAGCGGGGGGCCTCCATCCTACGAGCAGTACTTC.

This clonotype occurred a few times. V gene TRBV6-2 or TRBV6-3 combines with J gene TRBJ2-3; D is perhaps TRBD1 or TRBD2 (6 bases each). Trimming removed 6 bases at V and 2 bases at J, with 15 bases between. Germline values: CDR1 MNHEY, CDR2 SVGEGT. The CDR3 length is 15 residues. CDR3 coding DNA: TGTGCCAGCAGCAGGCCCGGGGGCCACACAGATACGCAGTATTTT. It translates to CASSRPGGHTDTQYF.

This clonotype was found many times. This rearrangement joins TRBV4-2 to TRBJ2-7; D uncertain. CDR1 and CDR2 (germline): LGHNA, YNFKEQ. Trimming cost V 0 bases and J 3 bases, with 21 bases left between them. There are 18 residues in the CDR3. CDR3 sequence: CASSQDPTIPAPYYEQYF. The CDR3 bases are TGTGCCAGCAGCCAAGACCCGACCATTCCAGCGCCATACTACGAGCAGTACTTC.

This clonotype was detected only a few times. This chain joins TRBV9 and TRBJ2-7; D not resolved. The CDR3 runs 15 residues. V dropped 3 bases and J dropped 3 bases, with 16 bases sitting between them. Germline lookup yields CDR1 SGDLS and CDR2 YYNGEE. The CDR3 DNA reads as TGTGCCAGCAGCGAGGGCTTCGGAGCGTTCTACGAGCAGTACTTC. Translation: CASSEGFGAFYEQYF.

The chain has TRBV28 and TRBJ2-5; D possibly corresponds to TRBD2 (6 bases). Germline CDR1 is MDHEN and CDR2 is SYDVKM. The ends were cut back, 5 bases at V and 1 base at J, with 11 bases in the middle. The CDR3 is 14 residues long. CDR3 in amino acids: CASSPGTFQETQYF. DNA for the CDR3: TGTGCCAGCAGTCCAGGGACTTTCCAAGAGACCCAGTACTTC.

This clonotype was recorded at least ten times. The rearrangement links TRBV11-2 to TRBJ1-2; 11 bases line up with TRBD1. CDR3 size: 19 residues. Germline CDR1 is SGHAT and CDR2 is FQNNGV. The ends lost 5 bases at V and 4 bases at J; junction bases unmatched: 18. The CDR3 loop reads CASSPSGGRGQGAVYGYTF. For the CDR3, the DNA is TGTGCCAGCAGCCCCAGTGGAGGACGAGGACAGGGGGCCGTCTATGGCTACACCTTC.

This chain connects TRBV15 to TRBJ2-7, with 11 bases aligning to TRBD2. Germline trimming cut 3 bases from V and 0 bases from J; bases unmatched to any gene: 7. CDR3 length: 17 residues. CDR1 is LNHNV and CDR2 is YYDKDF in the germline V gene (reference sequence). The CDR3 DNA sequence: TGTGCCACCAGCAGTCAGCCTAGCGGGAGGCCCTCCTACGAGCAGTACTTC. It is translated as CATSSQPSGRPSYEQYF.

The J gene is TRBJ1-2, the V gene TRBV6-5, with unresolved D. The ends were cut back, 2 bases at V and 6 bases at J, with 13 bases in the middle. This CDR3 has 14 amino acids. Per the germline V gene, CDR1 is MNHEY and CDR2 is SVGAGI. The CDR3 nucleotides read TGTGCCAGCAGTTACACTTCAAGGACGGATGGCTACACCTTC. It is translated as CASSYTSRTDGYTF.

The chain has TRBV14 and TRBJ2-2, with D uncertain. From germline, CDR1 is SGHDN and CDR2 FVKESK. The length of the CDR3 is 14 residues. V dropped 2 bases and J dropped 3 bases, with 7 bases sitting between them. The CDR3 DNA reads as TGTGCCAGCAGCCAAAACCCTGACACCGGGGAGCTGTTTTTT. It codes for CASSQNPDTGELFF.

This clonotype turned up a few times. The chain has TRBV5-1 and TRBJ1-1; D remains ambiguous. The germline V and J ends were trimmed by 0 bases and 12 bases, with 12 bases remaining between them. The germline gives CDR1 SGHRS, CDR2 YFSETQ. CDR3 length: 12 residues. The CDR3 reads CASSLEAGRTFF. CDR3 sequence (DNA): TGCGCCAGCAGCTTGGAGGCGGGCAGAACTTTCTTT.

DNA for the CDR3: TGTGCCAGCAGTTTATTGACTAGCGGGGTCAATGAGCAGTTCTTC. This codes for CASSLLTSGVNEQFF. V and J are TRBV12-3 or TRBV12-4 and TRBJ2-1; 11 bases align to TRBD2. The length of the CDR3 is 15 residues. V lost 2 bases and J lost 6; bases outside the gene matches: 3.

The chain has TRBV20-1 and TRBJ2-3; D is unclear. V lost 1 base and J lost 2, with 4 bases in between. CDR1 and CDR2 (germline): DFQATT, SNEGSKA (reference sequence). The CDR3 extends over 12 amino acids. DNA for the CDR3: TGCAGTGCTAGAGGGCTCACAGATACGCAGTATTTT. Translating it yields CSARGLTDTQYF.

The chain joins TRBV7-2 to TRBJ2-5; 8 bases are a match to TRBD2. This CDR3 comprises 14 residues. The J segment lost 4 bases and the V segment lost 4 bases, leaving 5 bases of the junction unmatched. The germline gives CDR1 SGHTA, CDR2 FQGNSA. CDR3 region: CASSSSGGRETQYF. In DNA, the CDR3 is TGTGCCAGCAGCTCTTCGGGGGGGCGAGAGACCCAGTACTTC. Full variable domain (outside the CDR3, taken from reference TRBV7-2 and TRBJ2-5): GAGVSQSPSNKVTEKGKDVELRCDPISGHTALYWYRQSLGQGLEFLIYFQGNSAPDKSGLPSDRFSAERTGGSVSTLTIQRTQQEDSAVYLCASSSSGGRETQYFGPGTRLLVL.

This clonotype occurred a few times. The gene calls are TRBV5-6 and TRBJ1-5; maybe TRBD1 (5 bases). From germline, CDR1 is SGHDT and CDR2 YYEEEE. V was trimmed by 0 bases and J by 3 bases, leaving 10 bases between them. The CDR3 sequence is 15 residues long. This chain's CDR3 is CASSLGSRVNQPQHF. The CDR3 DNA follows: TGTGCCAGCAGCTTGGGAAGCAGGGTCAATCAGCCCCAGCATTTT.

V usage is TRBV5-1 and J usage is TRBJ2-2; D gene uncertain. Trimming took 0 bases from V and 6 from J, leaving 3 bases between them. This CDR3 contains 12 residues. In germline, CDR1 is SGHRS, CDR2 YFSETQ. This CDR3 reads CASSLGAGELFF. DNA of the CDR3: TGCGCCAGCAGCTTGGGGGCCGGGGAGCTGTTTTTT.